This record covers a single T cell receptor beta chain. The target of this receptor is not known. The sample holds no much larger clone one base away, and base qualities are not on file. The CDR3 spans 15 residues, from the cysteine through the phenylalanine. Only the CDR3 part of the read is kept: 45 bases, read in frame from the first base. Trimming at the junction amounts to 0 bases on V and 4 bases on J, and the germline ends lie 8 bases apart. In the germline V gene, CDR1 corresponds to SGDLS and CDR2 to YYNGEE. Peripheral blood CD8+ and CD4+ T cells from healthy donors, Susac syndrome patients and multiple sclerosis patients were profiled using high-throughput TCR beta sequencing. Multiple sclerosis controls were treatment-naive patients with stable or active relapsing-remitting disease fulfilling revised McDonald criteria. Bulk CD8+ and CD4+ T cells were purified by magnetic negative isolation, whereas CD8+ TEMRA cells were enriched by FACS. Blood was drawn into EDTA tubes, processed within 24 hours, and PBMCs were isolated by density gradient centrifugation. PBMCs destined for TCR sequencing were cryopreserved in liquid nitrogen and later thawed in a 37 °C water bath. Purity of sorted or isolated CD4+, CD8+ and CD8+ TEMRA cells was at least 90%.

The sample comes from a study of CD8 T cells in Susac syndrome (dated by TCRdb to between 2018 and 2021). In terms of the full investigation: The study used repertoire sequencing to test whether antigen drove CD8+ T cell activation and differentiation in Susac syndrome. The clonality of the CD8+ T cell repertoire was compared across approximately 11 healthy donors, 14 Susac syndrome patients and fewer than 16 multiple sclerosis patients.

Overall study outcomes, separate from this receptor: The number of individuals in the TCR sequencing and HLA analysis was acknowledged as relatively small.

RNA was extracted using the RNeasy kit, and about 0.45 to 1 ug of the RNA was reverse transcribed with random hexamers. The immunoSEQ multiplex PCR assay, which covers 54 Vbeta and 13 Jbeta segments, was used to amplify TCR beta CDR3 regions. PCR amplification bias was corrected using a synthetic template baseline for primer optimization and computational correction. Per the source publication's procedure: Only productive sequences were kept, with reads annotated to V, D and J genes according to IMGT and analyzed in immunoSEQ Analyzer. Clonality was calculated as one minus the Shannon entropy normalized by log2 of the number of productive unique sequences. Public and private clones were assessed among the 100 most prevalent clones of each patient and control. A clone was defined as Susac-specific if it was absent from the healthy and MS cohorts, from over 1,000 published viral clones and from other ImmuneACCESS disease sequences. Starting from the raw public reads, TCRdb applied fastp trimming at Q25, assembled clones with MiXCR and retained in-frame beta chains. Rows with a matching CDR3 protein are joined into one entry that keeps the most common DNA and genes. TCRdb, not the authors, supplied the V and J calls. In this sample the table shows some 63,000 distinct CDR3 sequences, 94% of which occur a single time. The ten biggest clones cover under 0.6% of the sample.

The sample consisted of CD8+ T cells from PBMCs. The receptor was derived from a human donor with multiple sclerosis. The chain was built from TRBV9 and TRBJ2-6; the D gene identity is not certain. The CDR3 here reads CASSVERSGANVLTF. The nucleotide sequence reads TGTGCCAGCAGCGTAGAAAGGTCCGGGGCCAACGTCCTGACTTTC.